The 16 T cell receptor beta chains below come from one sample, sequenced in a study of response to subunit inactivated influenza vaccine. Each CDR3 protein gets one entry after TCRdb re-called the RT-PCR reads with MiXCR. The sample yields about 300,000 distinct CDR3 sequences, 21% seen once. This material consisted of PBMCs from blood, taken about 20 months after vaccination. The receptors shown here come from a man between 50 and 75 years old who received an inactivated influenza vaccine.

This clonotype was seen more than once but under ten times. V is TRBV4-2 and J is TRBJ1-2, with D unclear. V lost 0 bases and J 1 base, leaving 12 bases between the germline ends. The CDR3 is made up of 16 amino acids. CDR1 LGHNA and CDR2 YNFKEQ come from the germline V gene. Here the CDR3 DNA reads TGTGCCAGCAGCCAAGATCAGGCAGGATTTAACTATGGCTACACCTTC. Translating gives CASSQDQAGFNYGYTF.

The DNA of the CDR3 is TGTGCCAGCAGTTTTATCGGGCCTGTCCACAATGAGCAGTTCTTC. Translating it yields CASSFIGPVHNEQFF. The V and J genes are TRBV27 and TRBJ2-1; D not certain. The V gene's germline CDR1 is MNHEY and CDR2 SMNVEV (reference sequence). The length of the CDR3 is 15 residues. The V gene lost 3 bases and the J gene lost 5 bases, with 14 bases spanning the gap.

This clonotype has just a few counts. The chain recombines TRBV4-3 with TRBJ1-2; unclear D gene. This CDR3 region has 13 residues. V was pared by 0 bases and J by 7 bases, with 9 bases between. Germline lookup yields CDR1 LGHNA and CDR2 YSLEER. CDR3 DNA: TGCGCCAGCAGCCAAGAACGGTCTGTTGGCTACACCTTC. Residues: CASSQERSVGYTF.

This clonotype has only a few counts. This chain links TRBV11-2 with TRBJ2-7; D remains unclear. The germline V and J ends were trimmed by 4 bases and 2 bases, with 12 bases remaining between them. CDR3 size: 14 residues. The germline V gene has CDR1 SGHAT and CDR2 FQNNGV. CDR3 residues: CASSSPLKTYEQYF. The CDR3 DNA follows: TGTGCCAGCAGCTCCCCCCTTAAGACCTACGAGCAGTACTTC.

This clonotype occurred a few times. The V call is TRBV28, the J call TRBJ1-6; tentatively, D is TRBD1 (5 bases). The CDR3 extends over 14 amino acids. Deletions cut 2 bases from V and 8 bases from J, with 10 bases between. The V gene's germline CDR1 is MDHEN and CDR2 SYDVKM. CDR3: CASSLGRVDSPLHF. Here the CDR3 DNA reads TGTGCCAGCAGTTTAGGCAGGGTGGATTCACCCCTCCACTTT.

V and J are TRBV10-3 and TRBJ2-1, with D possibly being TRBD1 (6 bases). V lost 0 bases and J lost 7, with 13 bases in between. Germline loops: CDR1 ENHRY, CDR2 SYGVKD. This CDR3 contains 15 residues. The CDR3 DNA reads TGTGCCATCAGTGAGTCCCAGGGGCGTTGGAATGAGCAGTTCTTC. This gives the protein CAISESQGRWNEQFF.

This chain connects TRBV28 to TRBJ2-7; 12 bases line up with TRBD1. The CDR3 has 15 residues. Germline V gene data show CDR1 as MDHEN and CDR2 as SYDVKM. Trimming took 6 bases from V and 5 from J; bases not matched to a gene: 8. The CDR3 spells CASRRRDRGPHEQYF. Written as DNA, the CDR3 is TGTGCCAGCAGACGCCGGGACAGGGGGCCACACGAGCAGTACTTC. The complete variable domain, with remaining parts taken from reference TRBV28 and TRBJ2-7, reads DVKVTQSSRYLVKRTGEKVFLECVQDMDHENMFWYRQDPGLGLRLIYFSYDVKMKEKGDIPEGYSVSREKKERFSLILESASTNQTSMYLCASRRRDRGPHEQYFGPGTRLTVT.

In this sample, this clonotype turned up many times. The V gene is TRBV3-1, the J gene TRBJ1-1, with D tentatively TRBD1 (5 bases). V lost 1 base and J 1 base, leaving 10 bases between the germline ends. The CDR3 is 15 residues long. Per the germline V gene, CDR1 is LGHDT and CDR2 is YNNKEL (reference sequence). CDR3 DNA: TGTGCCAGCAGCCAAGGCGACCAGGGGAACACTGAAGCTTTCTTT. Translated: CASSQGDQGNTEAFF.

The V gene is TRBV18, the J gene TRBJ2-7; D uncertain. Trimming left V 2 bases short and J 3 bases short, with 20 bases between. The CDR3 consists of 17 residues. Looked up from germline, CDR1 is KGHSH and CDR2 is LQKENI. The CDR3 DNA reads as TGTGCCAGCTCACCAGCAACGGAAAGGGTTTTTCTCTACGAGCAGTACTTC. This encodes CASSPATERVFLYEQYF.

The V and J genes are TRBV20-1 and TRBJ1-5, with 7 bases that match TRBD1. The trim removed 4 bases at V and 3 bases at J, leaving 9 bases unmatched. The CDR3 is 15 amino acids. The V gene's germline CDR1 is DFQATT and CDR2 SNEGSKA (reference sequence). DNA of the CDR3: TGCAGTGCTATAAAAGACAGGGCGGTCAATCAGCCCCAGCATTTT. Protein product: CSAIKDRAVNQPQHF.

The gene calls are TRBV6-2 or TRBV6-3 and TRBJ1-5, with D hard to call. V was pared by 6 bases and J by 2 bases, with 20 bases between. This CDR3 is 17 amino acids long. In germline, CDR1 is MNHEY, CDR2 SVGEGT. CDR3 region: CASRPGLPRRGNQPQHF. CDR3 coding DNA: TGTGCCAGCAGACCCGGACTCCCGCGGCGTGGCAATCAGCCCCAGCATTTT.

The chain combines TRBV20-1 with TRBJ1-6, with D perhaps TRBD1 (5 bases). Germline V gene sequence: CDR1 DFQATT, CDR2 SNEGSKA (reference sequence). Trimming removed 1 base at V and 7 bases at J, with 14 bases between. This CDR3 is built from 15 residues. The CDR3 nucleotides are TGCAGTGCTAGAGCGGTGGGGACGGAAAATTCACCCCTCCACTTT. It is translated as CSARAVGTENSPLHF.

This clonotype is judged medium-sized. V gene TRBV7-9 combines with J gene TRBJ2-1, with D possibly matching TRBD2 (5 bases). Trimming took off 5 bases at V and 6 bases at J, with 20 bases between the two ends. CDR3 length: 16 residues. The germline V gene encodes CDR1 SEHNR and CDR2 FQNEAQ (reference sequence). This chain's CDR3 is CASSPGMASSRNEQFF. CDR3 DNA sequence: TGTGCCAGCAGCCCCGGGATGGCCAGCTCACGCAATGAGCAGTTCTTC.

In this sample, this clonotype turned up a few times. The chain combines TRBV7-8 with TRBJ2-3; TRBD2 aligns across 8 bases. The CDR3 length is 16 residues. The V gene end was trimmed by 2 bases and the J gene end by 6 bases; junction bases not matched to a gene: 10. The germline gives CDR1 SGHVS, CDR2 FQNEAQ. The CDR3 spells CASSLRSRGVRDTQYF. The CDR3 coding sequence is TGTGCCAGCAGCTTAAGGTCGCGGGGGGTAAGGGATACGCAGTATTTT.

The chain uses TRBV5-1 and TRBJ1-1; D gene uncertain. The CDR3 runs 13 residues. V shed 5 bases and J shed 1 base, with 9 bases lying between them. Germline CDR1 reads SGHRS; CDR2 reads YFSETQ. CDR3: CASRGSGNTEAFF. CDR3 in DNA: TGCGCCAGCAGGGGTTCAGGGAACACTGAAGCTTTCTTT.

The CDR3 DNA sequence: TGTGCCTGGAGTGTACCAGGGTTTTCGGAAAATCAGCCCCAGCATTTT. Translated, it gives CAWSVPGFSENQPQHF. The chain couples TRBV30 to TRBJ1-5; D perhaps matches TRBD1 (5 bases). V lost 0 bases and J 4 bases, leaving 16 bases between the germline ends. Germline CDR1 is GTSNPN and CDR2 is SVGIG (reference sequence). This CDR3 is 16 amino acids long.